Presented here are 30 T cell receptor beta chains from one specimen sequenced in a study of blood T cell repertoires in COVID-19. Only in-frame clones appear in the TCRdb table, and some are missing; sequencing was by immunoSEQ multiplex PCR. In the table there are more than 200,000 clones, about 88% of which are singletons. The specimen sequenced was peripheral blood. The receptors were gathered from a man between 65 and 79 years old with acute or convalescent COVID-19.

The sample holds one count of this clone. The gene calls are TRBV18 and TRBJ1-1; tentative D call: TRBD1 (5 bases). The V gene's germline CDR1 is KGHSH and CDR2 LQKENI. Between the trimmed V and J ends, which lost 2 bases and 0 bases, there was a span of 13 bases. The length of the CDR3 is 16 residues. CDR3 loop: CASSPVAGVMNTEAFF. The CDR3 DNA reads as TGTGCCAGCTCACCAGTTGCGGGGGTTATGAACACTGAAGCTTTCTTT.

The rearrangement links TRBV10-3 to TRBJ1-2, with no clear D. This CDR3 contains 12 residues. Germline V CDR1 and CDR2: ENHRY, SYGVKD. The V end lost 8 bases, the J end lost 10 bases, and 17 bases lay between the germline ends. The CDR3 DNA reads TGTGCCATCTCGACGGGGATAGAGGACTACACCTTC. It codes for CAISTGIEDYTF.

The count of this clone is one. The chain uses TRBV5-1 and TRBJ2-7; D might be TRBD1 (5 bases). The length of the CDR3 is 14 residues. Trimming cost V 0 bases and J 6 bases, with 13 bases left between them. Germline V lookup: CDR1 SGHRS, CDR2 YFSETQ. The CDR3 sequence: CASSLEAGLAEQYF. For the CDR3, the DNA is TGCGCCAGCAGCTTGGAAGCAGGGTTGGCCGAGCAGTACTTC.

CDR3: CASSFSGTGGLVDYGYTF. The CDR3 coding sequence is TGCGCCAGCAGCTTTTCCGGGACAGGGGGGTTAGTCGACTATGGCTACACCTTC. This chain uses TRBV5-1 with TRBJ1-2; 11 bases are a match to TRBD1. The J segment lost 3 bases and the V segment lost 2 bases, leaving 12 bases of the junction unmatched. Germline values: CDR1 SGHRS, CDR2 YFSETQ. The CDR3 has 18 residues.

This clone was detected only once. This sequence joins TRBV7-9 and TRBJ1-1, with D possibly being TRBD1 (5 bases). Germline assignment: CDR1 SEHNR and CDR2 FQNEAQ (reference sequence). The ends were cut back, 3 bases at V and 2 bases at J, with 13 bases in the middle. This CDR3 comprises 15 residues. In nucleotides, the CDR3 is TGTGCCAGCAGCTTCGAACAGGTTCTCAACACTGAAGCTTTCTTT. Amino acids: CASSFEQVLNTEAFF.

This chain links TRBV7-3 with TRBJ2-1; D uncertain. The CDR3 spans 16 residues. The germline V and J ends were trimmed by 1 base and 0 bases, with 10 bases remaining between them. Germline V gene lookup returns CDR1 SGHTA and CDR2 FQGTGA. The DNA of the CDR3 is TGTGCCAGCAGCTTAAGGTTGCGAAGCTCCTACAATGAGCAGTTCTTC. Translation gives CASSLRLRSSYNEQFF.

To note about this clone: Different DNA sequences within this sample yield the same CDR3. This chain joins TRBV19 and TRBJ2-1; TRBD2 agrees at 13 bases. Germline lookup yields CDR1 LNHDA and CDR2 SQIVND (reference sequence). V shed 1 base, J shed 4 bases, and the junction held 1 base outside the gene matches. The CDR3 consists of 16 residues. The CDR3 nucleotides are TGTGCCAGTAGTATAGGGACTAGCGGGGGATACAATGAGCAGTTCTTC. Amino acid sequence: CASSIGTSGGYNEQFF.

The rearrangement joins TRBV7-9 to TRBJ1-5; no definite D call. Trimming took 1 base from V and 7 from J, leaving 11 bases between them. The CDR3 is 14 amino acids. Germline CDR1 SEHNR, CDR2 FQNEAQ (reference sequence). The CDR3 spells CASSLGFASQPQHF. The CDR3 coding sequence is TGTGCCAGCAGCTTAGGTTTTGCGTCCCAGCCCCAGCATTTT.

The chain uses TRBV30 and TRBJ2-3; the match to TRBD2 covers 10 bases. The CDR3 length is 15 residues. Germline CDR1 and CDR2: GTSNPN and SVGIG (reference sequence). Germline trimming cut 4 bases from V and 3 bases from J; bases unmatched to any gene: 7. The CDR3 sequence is CAWKASGSGTDTQYF. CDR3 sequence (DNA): TGTGCCTGGAAGGCTAGCGGGAGTGGTACAGATACGCAGTATTTT.

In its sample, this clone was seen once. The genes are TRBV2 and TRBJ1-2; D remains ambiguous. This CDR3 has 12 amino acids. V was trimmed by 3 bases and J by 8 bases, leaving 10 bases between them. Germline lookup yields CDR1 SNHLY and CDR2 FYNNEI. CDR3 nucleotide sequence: TGTGCCAGCAGTGATAGTGGTCGCGGCTACACCTTC. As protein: CASSDSGRGYTF.

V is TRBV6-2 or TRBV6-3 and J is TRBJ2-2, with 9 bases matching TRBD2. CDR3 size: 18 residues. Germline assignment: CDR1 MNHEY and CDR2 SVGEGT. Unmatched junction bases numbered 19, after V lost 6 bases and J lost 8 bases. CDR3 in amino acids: CASSPVSNLAGTKGELFF. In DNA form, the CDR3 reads TGTGCCAGCAGCCCAGTCAGTAATCTAGCGGGAACGAAAGGGGAGCTGTTTTTT.

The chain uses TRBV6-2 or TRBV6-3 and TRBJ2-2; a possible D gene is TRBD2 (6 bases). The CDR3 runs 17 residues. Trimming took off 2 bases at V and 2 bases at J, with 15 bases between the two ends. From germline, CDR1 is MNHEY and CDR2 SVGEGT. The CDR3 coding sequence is TGTGCCAGCAGTTACATTCCGGGACTTCCAAACACCGGGGAGCTGTTTTTT. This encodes CASSYIPGLPNTGELFF.

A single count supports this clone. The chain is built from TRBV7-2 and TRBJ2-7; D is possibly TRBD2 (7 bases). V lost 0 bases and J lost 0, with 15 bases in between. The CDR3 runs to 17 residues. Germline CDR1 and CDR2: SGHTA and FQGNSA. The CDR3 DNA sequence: TGTGCCAGCAGCTTAGCAACTAGCGAGACAGGCTCCTACGAGCAGTACTTC. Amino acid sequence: CASSLATSETGSYEQYF.

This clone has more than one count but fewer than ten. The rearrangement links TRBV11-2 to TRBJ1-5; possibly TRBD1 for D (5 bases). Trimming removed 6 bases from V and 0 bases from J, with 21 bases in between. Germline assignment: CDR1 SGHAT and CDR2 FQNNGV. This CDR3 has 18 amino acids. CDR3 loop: CASSLFPRQNNSNQPQHF. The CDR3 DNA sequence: TGTGCCAGCAGTCTATTTCCCCGACAGAACAATAGCAATCAGCCCCAGCATTTT. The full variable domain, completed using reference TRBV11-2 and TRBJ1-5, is EAGVAQSPRYKIIEKRQSVAFWCNPISGHATLYWYQQILGQGPKLLIQFQNNGVVDDSQLPKDRFSAERLKGVDSTLKIQPAKLEDSAVYLCASSLFPRQNNSNQPQHFGDGTRLSIL.

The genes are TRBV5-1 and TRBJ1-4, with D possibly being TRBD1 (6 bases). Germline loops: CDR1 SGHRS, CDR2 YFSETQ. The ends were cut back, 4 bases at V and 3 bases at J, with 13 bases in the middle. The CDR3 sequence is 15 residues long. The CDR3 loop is CASSTGQRPNEKLFF. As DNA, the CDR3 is TGCGCCAGCAGCACCGGACAGCGCCCTAATGAAAAACTGTTTTTT. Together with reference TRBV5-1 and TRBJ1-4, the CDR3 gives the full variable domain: KAGVTQTPRYLIKTRGQQVTLSCSPISGHRSVSWYQQTPGQGLQFLFEYFSETQRNKGNFPGRFSGRQFSNSRSEMNVSTLELGDSALYLCASSTGQRPNEKLFFGSGTQLSVL.

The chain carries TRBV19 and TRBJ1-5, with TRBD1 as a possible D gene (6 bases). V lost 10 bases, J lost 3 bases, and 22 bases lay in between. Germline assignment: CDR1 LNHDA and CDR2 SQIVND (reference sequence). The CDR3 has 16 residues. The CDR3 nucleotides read TGTGCCACGTCGGACAGCCAAACGCCCTTCAATCAGCCCCAGCATTTT. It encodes CATSDSQTPFNQPQHF.

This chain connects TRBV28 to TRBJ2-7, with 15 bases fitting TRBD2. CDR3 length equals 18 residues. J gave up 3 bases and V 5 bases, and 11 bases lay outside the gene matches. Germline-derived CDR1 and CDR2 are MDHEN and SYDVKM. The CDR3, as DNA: TGTGCCAGCAGTCGGACTAGCGGGAGGGCAAACGCAAACTACGAGCAGTACTTC. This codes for CASSRTSGRANANYEQYF. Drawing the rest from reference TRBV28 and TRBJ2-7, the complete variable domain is DVKVTQSSRYLVKRTGEKVFLECVQDMDHENMFWYRQDPGLGLRLIYFSYDVKMKEKGDIPEGYSVSREKKERFSLILESASTNQTSMYLCASSRTSGRANANYEQYFGPGTRLTVT.

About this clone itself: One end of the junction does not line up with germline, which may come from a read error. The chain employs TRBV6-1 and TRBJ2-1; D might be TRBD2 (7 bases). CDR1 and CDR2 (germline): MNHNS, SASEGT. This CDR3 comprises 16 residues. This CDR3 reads CASREGGGLINNEQFF. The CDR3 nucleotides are TGTGCCAGCAGGGAAGGGGGAGGGCTCATCAACAATGAGCAGTTCTTC.

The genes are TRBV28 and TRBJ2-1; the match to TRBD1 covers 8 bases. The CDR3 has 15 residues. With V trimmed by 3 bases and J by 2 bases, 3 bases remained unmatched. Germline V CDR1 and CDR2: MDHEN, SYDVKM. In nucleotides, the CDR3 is TGTGCCAGCAGTTTTGGGACAGGAACCTACAATGAGCAGTTCTTC. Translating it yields CASSFGTGTYNEQFF.

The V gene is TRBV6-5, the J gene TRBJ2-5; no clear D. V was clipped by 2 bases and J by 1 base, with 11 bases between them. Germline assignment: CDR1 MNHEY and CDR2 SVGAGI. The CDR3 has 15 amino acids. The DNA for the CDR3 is TGTGCCAGCAGTTACGCATGGGCTCGCCAAGAGACCCAGTACTTC. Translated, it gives CASSYAWARQETQYF.

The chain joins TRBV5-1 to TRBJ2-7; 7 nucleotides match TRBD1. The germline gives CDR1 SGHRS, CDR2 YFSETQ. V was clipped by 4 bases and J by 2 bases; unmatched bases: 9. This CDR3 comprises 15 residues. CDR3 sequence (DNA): TGCGCCAGCAGCCAATCCGGGACAGTCACCTACGAGCAGTACTTC. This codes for CASSQSGTVTYEQYF.

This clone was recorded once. The CDR3 loop reads CASSGGAGDSYEQYF. The CDR3 bases are TGTGCCAGCAGCGGAGGGGCGGGAGACTCCTACGAGCAGTACTTC. The chain is built from TRBV5-5 and TRBJ2-7, with 7 bases identical to TRBD2. V gave up 4 bases and J gave up 0 bases; unmatched junction bases: 7. The germline V gene has CDR1 SGHKS and CDR2 YYEKEE (reference sequence). This CDR3 region has 15 residues.

The DNA for the CDR3 is TGCGCCAGCAGCTTGGGGGCGGGGGATAGCTACGAGCAGTACTTC. Amino acid sequence: CASSLGAGDSYEQYF. The chain carries TRBV5-1 and TRBJ2-7; TRBD2 aligns across 7 bases. CDR3 length equals 15 residues. The V and J ends lost 0 bases and 3 bases, in that order; junction bases with no gene match: 6. CDR1 SGHRS and CDR2 YFSETQ come from the germline V gene.

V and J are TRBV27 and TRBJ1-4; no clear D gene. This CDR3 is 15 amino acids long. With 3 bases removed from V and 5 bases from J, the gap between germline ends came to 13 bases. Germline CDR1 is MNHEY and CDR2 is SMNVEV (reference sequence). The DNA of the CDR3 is TGTGCCAGCAGTTTCCATCAGCTCGGGAATGAAAAACTGTTTTTT. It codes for CASSFHQLGNEKLFF.

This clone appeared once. CDR3 residues: CASELSGTGGSGANVLTF. The DNA for the CDR3 is TGTGCCAGCGAACTGTCCGGGACAGGGGGCTCTGGGGCCAACGTCCTGACTTTC. V is TRBV28 and J is TRBJ2-6; 11 bases map to TRBD1. Germline V gives CDR1 MDHEN, CDR2 SYDVKM. With V trimmed by 8 bases and J by 0 bases, 9 bases remained unmatched. The CDR3 totals 18 residues.

Written as DNA, the CDR3 is TGTGCCAGTAGGGGGACATTCAACAATCAGCCCCAGCATTTT. This sequence encodes CASRGTFNNQPQHF. This chain links TRBV19 with TRBJ1-5, with TRBD1 as a possible D gene (6 bases). CDR1 and CDR2 from the germline V gene are LNHDA and SQIVND (reference sequence). The CDR3 has 14 residues. V lost 6 bases to trimming and J lost 3 bases, with 12 bases between them.

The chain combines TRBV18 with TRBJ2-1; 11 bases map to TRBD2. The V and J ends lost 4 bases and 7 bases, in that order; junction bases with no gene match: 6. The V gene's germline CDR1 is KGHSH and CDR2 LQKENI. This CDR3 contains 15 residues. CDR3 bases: TGTGCCAGCTCACAAACTAGCGGGAGTTGGAATGAGCAGTTCTTC. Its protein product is CASSQTSGSWNEQFF.

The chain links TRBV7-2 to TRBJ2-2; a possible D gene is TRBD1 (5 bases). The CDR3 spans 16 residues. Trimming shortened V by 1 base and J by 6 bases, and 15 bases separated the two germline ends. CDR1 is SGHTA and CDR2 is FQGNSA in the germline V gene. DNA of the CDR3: TGTGCCAGCAGCTTAGTTCCCAGGGCTGCGGCCGGGGAGCTGTTTTTT. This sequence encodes CASSLVPRAAAGELFF.

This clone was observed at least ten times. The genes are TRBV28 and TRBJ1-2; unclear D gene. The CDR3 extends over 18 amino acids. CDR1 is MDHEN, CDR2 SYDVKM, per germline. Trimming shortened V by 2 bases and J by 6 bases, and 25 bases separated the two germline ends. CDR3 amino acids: CASSLPARHNPSRDGYTF. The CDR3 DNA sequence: TGTGCCAGCAGTTTACCGGCCCGACATAATCCCTCGAGGGATGGCTACACCTTC.

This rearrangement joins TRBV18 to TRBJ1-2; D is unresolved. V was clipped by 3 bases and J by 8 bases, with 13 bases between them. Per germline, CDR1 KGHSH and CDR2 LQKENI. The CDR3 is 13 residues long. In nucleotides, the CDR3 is TGTGCCAGCTCACCGACCGGGGTAGAGGGCTACACCTTC. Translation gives CASSPTGVEGYTF.